One and the same sample provided the 25 T cell receptor beta chains below, sequenced in a study of T cell repertoires in cytomegalovirus infection. TCRdb used MiXCR to reprocess the reads, holding one entry per CDR3 protein. The table has around 130,000 distinct CDR3 sequences, about 10% seen once. Sequencing input: PBMCs. The receptors stem from a human donor in good health (CMV status not recorded). Some clones in this sample may be carry-over from other donors' samples.

The sample holds many counts of this clonotype. This chain uses TRBV18 with TRBJ1-5, with D unclear. V gave up 3 bases and J gave up 3 bases, with 15 bases separating them. Germline values: CDR1 KGHSH, CDR2 LQKENI. This CDR3 spans 16 amino acids. As DNA, the CDR3 is TGTGCCAGCTCACCCTTATCCCGGTTGAACAATCAGCCCCAGCATTTT. This gives the protein CASSPLSRLNNQPQHF.

This clonotype has ten or more counts. The chain is built from TRBV20-1 and TRBJ1-3, with D unresolved. The CDR3 is made up of 13 amino acids. Per the germline V gene, CDR1 is DFQATT and CDR2 is SNEGSKA (reference sequence). V was clipped by 3 bases and J by 2 bases, with 8 bases between them. The CDR3 sequence is CSASNGPGNTIYF. CDR3 nucleotides: TGCAGTGCTAGTAACGGTCCTGGAAACACCATATATTTT.

This clonotype was counted many times. V gene TRBV20-1 combines with J gene TRBJ2-7, with D possibly being TRBD1 (6 bases). CDR1 is DFQATT and CDR2 is SNEGSKA in the germline V gene (reference sequence). V lost 6 bases to trimming and J lost 2 bases, with 17 bases between them. The CDR3 extends over 14 amino acids. The CDR3 is CSASEQGRPYEQYF. For the CDR3, the DNA is TGCAGTGCCAGTGAACAGGGACGGCCCTACGAGCAGTACTTC.

This clonotype has ten or more counts. The chain joins TRBV2 to TRBJ1-2; D remains unclear. CDR1 SNHLY and CDR2 FYNNEI come from the germline V gene. The length of the CDR3 is 14 residues. Between the trimmed V and J ends, which lost 2 bases and 5 bases, there was a span of 12 bases. This CDR3 reads CASSEFPTRYGYTF. The CDR3 region has the DNA TGTGCCAGCAGTGAATTCCCCACACGTTATGGCTACACCTTC.

This clonotype has a count of ten or more. The chain recombines TRBV7-2 with TRBJ1-2; no firm D call. V gave up 1 base and J gave up 6 bases, with 6 bases separating them. The CDR3 contains 12 residues. Germline CDR1 and CDR2: SGHTA and FQGNSA. CDR3 amino acids: CASSLVADGYTF. The CDR3 nucleotides are TGTGCCAGCAGCTTAGTCGCAGATGGCTACACCTTC.

This clonotype has at least ten counts. The chain carries TRBV7-2 and TRBJ1-5; D is possibly TRBD1 (5 bases). Trimming removed 5 bases from V and 0 bases from J, with 20 bases in between. The CDR3 extends over 18 amino acids. Germline-derived CDR1 and CDR2 are SGHTA and FQGNSA. The CDR3 loop is CASSQFGGTGSSNQPQHF. The CDR3 bases are TGTGCCAGCAGCCAGTTCGGGGGTACCGGCAGTAGCAATCAGCCCCAGCATTTT. Full variable domain (rest looked up from reference TRBV7-2 and TRBJ1-5): GAGVSQSPSNKVTEKGKDVELRCDPISGHTALYWYRQSLGQGLEFLIYFQGNSAPDKSGLPSDRFSAERTGGSVSTLTIQRTQQEDSAVYLCASSQFGGTGSSNQPQHFGDGTRLSIL.

The sample holds many counts of this clonotype. The chain is built from TRBV7-2 and TRBJ1-2; 7 bases match TRBD1. The junction had 10 bases not matched to a gene; V was cut back by 8 bases and J by 4 bases. Germline V gene lookup returns CDR1 SGHTA and CDR2 FQGNSA. There are 14 residues in the CDR3. CDR3: CASGDLTGIYGYTF. For the CDR3, the DNA is TGTGCCAGCGGCGACCTGACAGGGATCTATGGCTACACCTTC.

This clonotype was recorded at least ten times. The gene calls are TRBV12-3 or TRBV12-4 and TRBJ1-2; 9 nucleotides match TRBD1. With V trimmed by 3 bases and J by 8 bases, 7 bases remained unmatched. This CDR3 contains 14 residues. The CDR3 DNA sequence: TGTGCCAGCAGTTTTGGGGGACAGGGATTGGGCTACACCTTC. It yields the protein CASSFGGQGLGYTF.

This clonotype has a count of ten or more. Its ends do not fully match the called genes, so a read error is possible. The chain joins TRBV2 to TRBJ1-1; the D gene is possibly TRBD1 (5 bases). Germline CDR1 SNHLY, CDR2 FYNNEI. This CDR3 has 17 amino acids. The CDR3 loop reads CASNIPPGGGSGTEAFF. In nucleotides, the CDR3 is TGTGCGAGCAACATTCCTCCGGGGGGAGGGTCGGGCACTGAAGCTTTCTTT.

Details on this clonotype: The junction departs from the called germline gene at one end, perhaps through a read error. The chain employs TRBV4-1 and TRBJ2-7, with a possible D match to TRBD2 (7 bases). Germline CDR1 is MGHRA and CDR2 is YSYEKL. The CDR3 is made up of 17 amino acids. The CDR3 region is CASSQEVSGGQAYEQYF. CDR3 bases: TGTGCCAGCAGCCAAGAAGTGTCGGGGGGCCAAGCCTACGAGCAGTACTTC.

At least ten counts were recorded for this clonotype. The chain employs TRBV2 and TRBJ1-1; D gene unclear. The germline V gene has CDR1 SNHLY and CDR2 FYNNEI. Trimming took 3 bases from V and 0 from J, leaving 17 bases between them. CDR3 length equals 17 residues. In nucleotides, the CDR3 is TGTGCCAGCAGTGATTATGATTATAGCATTATGAACACTGAAGCTTTCTTT. Its translation: CASSDYDYSIMNTEAFF.

This clonotype was recorded many times. V gene TRBV6-1 combines with J gene TRBJ2-2; 10 positions match TRBD2. This CDR3 spans 16 amino acids. After removal of 9 bases from V and 5 bases from J, the junction contained 12 bases not matched to a gene. Germline V lookup: CDR1 MNHNS, CDR2 SASEGT. CDR3 DNA sequence: TGTGCCAGTGGGACTAGCGCCAATTTAGGGACCGGGGAGCTGTTTTTT. Encoded protein: CASGTSANLGTGELFF.

CDR3: CATSDSGEPQHF. For the CDR3, the DNA is TGTGCCACCAGTGATTCCGGCGAGCCCCAGCATTTT. The chain has TRBV24-1 and TRBJ1-5, with D hard to call. The germline V gene encodes CDR1 KGHDR and CDR2 SFDVKD. This CDR3 contains 12 residues. V gave up 2 bases and J gave up 8 bases, with 6 bases separating them.

The rearrangement uses TRBV2 and TRBJ2-3; a possible D gene is TRBD2 (5 bases). The CDR3 sequence is 13 residues long. Trimming stripped 7 bases from V and 1 base from J, with 9 bases between. The germline V gene encodes CDR1 SNHLY and CDR2 FYNNEI. CDR3 amino acids: CASTRVGTDTQYF. The CDR3 DNA is TGTGCCAGCACGAGGGTTGGCACAGATACGCAGTATTTT.

At least ten counts were recorded for this clonotype. The V call is TRBV7-2, the J call TRBJ2-1; 12 bases are shared with TRBD2. CDR3 length equals 16 residues. Germline assignment: CDR1 SGHTA and CDR2 FQGNSA. V gave up 0 bases and J gave up 10 bases; unmatched junction bases: 7. CDR3 sequence: CASSLARLAGGKEQFF. Here the CDR3 DNA reads TGTGCCAGCAGCTTAGCGAGGCTAGCGGGGGGGAAAGAGCAGTTCTTC.

The chain links TRBV6-2 or TRBV6-3 to TRBJ1-1, with 8 bases identical to TRBD1. Looked up from germline, CDR1 is MNHEY and CDR2 is SVGEGT. The junction had 11 bases not matched to a gene; V was cut back by 6 bases and J by 2 bases. The CDR3 extends over 16 amino acids. The CDR3 coding sequence is TGTGCCAGCAGCGTCGGGACAGGACCTCTAAACACTGAAGCTTTCTTT. It encodes CASSVGTGPLNTEAFF.

The chain joins TRBV29-1 to TRBJ1-4, with 7 bases matching TRBD1. J was trimmed by 7 bases and V by 3 bases; bases with no gene match: 5. Germline assignment: CDR1 SQVTM and CDR2 ANQGSEA. The CDR3 contains 13 residues. The CDR3 nucleotides read TGCAGCGTTGAGGAGGGGGCGAGTGAAAAACTGTTTTTT. Its protein is CSVEEGASEKLFF.

This clonotype was seen many times. The chain has TRBV7-9 and TRBJ2-2, with D perhaps TRBD1 or TRBD2 (6 bases each). The length of the CDR3 is 17 residues. The germline V and J ends were trimmed by 3 bases and 2 bases, with 16 bases remaining between them. Germline values: CDR1 SEHNR, CDR2 FQNEAQ (reference sequence). CDR3 loop: CASSLSTAGQNTGELFF. For the CDR3, the DNA is TGTGCCAGCAGCTTGTCCACGGCGGGACAAAACACCGGGGAGCTGTTTTTT.

J is TRBJ2-1 and V is TRBV19; the match to TRBD2 covers 7 bases. V was clipped by 0 bases and J by 5 bases; unmatched bases: 4. The CDR3 is 15 residues long. Germline assignment: CDR1 LNHDA and CDR2 SQIVND (reference sequence). The CDR3 bases are TGTGCCAGTAGTATAGAGGGACTACGACACAATGAGCAGTTCTTC. It encodes CASSIEGLRHNEQFF.

The V gene is TRBV6-5, the J gene TRBJ1-1, with no clear D. The CDR3 loop spans 14 amino acids. CDR1 MNHEY and CDR2 SVGAGI come from the germline V gene. Trimming cost V 2 bases and J 1 base, with 8 bases left between them. The CDR3 sequence is CASSYRTSNTEAFF. In DNA, the CDR3 is TGTGCCAGCAGTTACAGGACGTCGAACACTGAAGCTTTCTTT.

This clonotype has ten or more counts. V usage is TRBV20-1 and J usage is TRBJ2-1; D not certain. V lost 3 bases and J 3 bases, leaving 9 bases between the germline ends. Germline V CDR1 and CDR2: DFQATT, SNEGSKA (reference sequence). CDR3 length: 13 residues. CDR3 nucleotides: TGCAGTGCTAGCATTGCCGTCTACAATGAGCAGTTCTTC. Protein sequence: CSASIAVYNEQFF.

Regarding this clonotype: This may stem from a read error, because a much larger clone lies one nucleotide away. The CDR3 does not close with the conserved phenylalanine or tryptophan, likely indicating a read error. This chain connects TRBV2 to TRBJ2-1, with D tentatively TRBD1 or TRBD2 (5 bases each). CDR1 and CDR2 from the germline V gene are SNHLY and FYNNEI. Between the trimmed V and J ends, which lost 6 bases and 3 bases, there was a span of 15 bases. This CDR3 has 15 amino acids. The CDR3 is CASSEGQLIYNEQFL. DNA for the CDR3: TGTGCCAGCAGCGAGGGGCAGCTAATCTACAATGAGCAGTTCCTC.

The sample holds many counts of this clonotype. CDR3 bases: TGTGCCAGCAGCATCCCCAGGGGCTCGACAGATACGCAGTATTTT. Translated, it gives CASSIPRGSTDTQYF. The chain links TRBV7-2 to TRBJ2-3, with D tentatively TRBD1 (6 bases). Trimming removed 5 bases from V and 3 bases from J, with 15 bases in between. Germline V gene lookup returns CDR1 SGHTA and CDR2 FQGNSA. The CDR3 is 15 amino acids.

The chain has TRBV12-3 or TRBV12-4 and TRBJ1-5; D remains unclear. V was trimmed by 3 bases and J by 4 bases, leaving 4 bases between them. The CDR3 contains 12 residues. This chain's CDR3 is CASSFANQPQHF. CDR3 in DNA: TGTGCCAGCAGTTTCGCGAATCAGCCCCAGCATTTT.

This clonotype was observed at least ten times. The gene calls are TRBV12-5 and TRBJ2-2; 10 bases map to TRBD2. The CDR3 loop spans 17 amino acids. Unmatched junction bases numbered 10, after V lost 4 bases and J lost 5 bases. CDR1 is LGHNT and CDR2 is FRNRAP in the germline V gene. CDR3 DNA sequence: TGTGCTAGTGGTTCCGAAGTCCTAGCGGGAGAGACCGGGGAGCTGTTTTTT. This translates into CASGSEVLAGETGELFF.